The 15 T cell receptor beta chains reported below all come from one sample, sequenced in a study of blood T cell repertoires in COVID-19. Profiled with immunoSEQ multiplex PCR; TCRdb holds only in-frame clones, not every one. This table has about 210,000 clones, over 70% appearing once. Sample: peripheral blood. Source of these receptors: a woman in her seventies with acute or convalescent COVID-19.

This sequence joins TRBV5-4 and TRBJ2-3; 8 bases line up with TRBD2. Germline lookup yields CDR1 SGHNT and CDR2 YYREEE (reference sequence). Unmatched junction bases numbered 4, after V lost 4 bases and J lost 3 bases. CDR3 length equals 14 residues. The CDR3 reads CASSRGGTTDTQYF. For the CDR3, the DNA is TGTGCCAGCAGCCGCGGGGGGACTACAGATACGCAGTATTTT. Full variable domain (missing parts from reference TRBV5-4 and TRBJ2-3): ETGVTQSPTHLIKTRGQQVTLRCSSQSGHNTVSWYQQALGQGPQFIFQYYREEENGRGNFPPRFSGLQFPNYSSELNVNALELDDSALYLCASSRGGTTDTQYFGPGTRLTVL.

The chain recombines TRBV6-5 with TRBJ1-3, with a weak D call TRBD1 (6 bases). The germline CDR1 and CDR2 sequences are MNHEY and SVGAGI. The germline V and J ends were trimmed by 4 bases and 2 bases, with 12 bases remaining between them. This CDR3 contains 15 residues. The chain's CDR3 is CASSFSGTTGNTIYF. Written as DNA, the CDR3 is TGTGCCAGCAGTTTCTCCGGGACAACTGGAAACACCATATATTTT.

The chain joins TRBV4-1 to TRBJ2-6, with 8 bases that match TRBD1. Per germline, CDR1 MGHRA and CDR2 YSYEKL. The trim removed 4 bases at V and 4 bases at J, leaving 3 bases unmatched. The CDR3 runs to 15 residues. This CDR3 is CASSLTGAGANVLTF. CDR3 nucleotide sequence: TGCGCCAGCAGCCTGACAGGGGCCGGGGCCAACGTCCTGACTTTC.

The genes are TRBV6-6 and TRBJ2-7; maybe TRBD1 (5 bases). Germline CDR1 reads MNHNY; CDR2 reads SVGAGI (reference sequence). Trimming took off 6 bases at V and 7 bases at J, with 13 bases between the two ends. This CDR3 comprises 12 residues. The CDR3 nucleotides are TGTGCCAGCAGCCTATTCCAGGGTGAGCAGTACTTC. Amino acids: CASSLFQGEQYF.

This chain joins TRBV30 and TRBJ1-2, with D uncertain. Germline V gene lookup returns CDR1 GTSNPN and CDR2 SVGIG (reference sequence). The CDR3 runs 12 residues. Deletions cut 7 bases from V and 8 bases from J, with 17 bases between. CDR3 sequence (DNA): TGTGCCTTCACCTGGATGGAGGAGGGCTACACCTTC. It is translated as CAFTWMEEGYTF.

This rearrangement joins TRBV11-2 to TRBJ2-1; the D gene is possibly TRBD2 (7 bases). Germline CDR1 SGHAT, CDR2 FQNNGV. The CDR3 loop spans 18 amino acids. Trimming removed 1 base from V and 1 base from J, with 17 bases in between. CDR3 DNA sequence: TGTGCCAGCAGCTTAGTAGAGGGGCGGGGGCCTTCCTACAATGAGCAGTTCTTC. This encodes CASSLVEGRGPSYNEQFF. Full variable domain (remainder filled in from reference TRBV11-2 and TRBJ2-1): EAGVAQSPRYKIIEKRQSVAFWCNPISGHATLYWYQQILGQGPKLLIQFQNNGVVDDSQLPKDRFSAERLKGVDSTLKIQPAKLEDSAVYLCASSLVEGRGPSYNEQFFGPGTRLTVL.

The chain recombines TRBV2 with TRBJ1-2; TRBD1 aligns across 9 bases. CDR3 length equals 14 residues. Germline V lookup: CDR1 SNHLY, CDR2 FYNNEI. Germline trimming cut 8 bases from V and 4 bases from J; bases unmatched to any gene: 8. As DNA, the CDR3 is TGTGCCAGCGGACAGGGGCGCTCTGGCTATGGCTACACCTTC. It yields the protein CASGQGRSGYGYTF.

The CDR3 sequence: CASSSLGRSTDTQYF. CDR3 DNA: TGTGCCAGCAGCTCCCTAGGTCGGAGCACAGATACGCAGTATTTT. This sequence joins TRBV7-9 and TRBJ2-3; D is unresolved. Germline CDR1 and CDR2: SEHNR and FQNEAQ (reference sequence). The V end lost 4 bases, the J end lost 0 bases, and 11 bases lay between the germline ends. This CDR3 has 15 residues.

V usage is TRBV6-6 and J usage is TRBJ1-1; D is unresolved. The germline CDR1 and CDR2 sequences are MNHNY and SVGAGI (reference sequence). V was cut by 8 bases and J by 11 bases, with 15 bases left in between. CDR3 length: 11 amino acids. CDR3 DNA: TGTGCCAGCCTGTGGCCGGGTACGGCTTTCTTT. This codes for CASLWPGTAFF.

The chain links TRBV3-1 (or the pseudogene TRBV3-2) to TRBJ2-2, with D possibly TRBD2 on 5 matching bases. Germline lookup yields CDR1 LGHDT and CDR2 YNNKEL (reference sequence). CDR3 length: 14 residues. The V end was cut by 3 bases, the J end by 7 bases, with 12 bases between. The CDR3 loop is CASSQDSLNGELFF. The CDR3 DNA follows: TGTGCCAGCAGCCAGGACTCGCTAAACGGGGAGCTGTTTTTT.

This clone was counted between two and nine times. The V and J genes are TRBV4-2 and TRBJ2-2; unclear D gene. V lost 4 bases, J lost 1 base, and 4 bases lay in between. The CDR3 contains 13 residues. Germline values: CDR1 LGHNA, CDR2 YNFKEQ. CDR3 amino acids: CASSLLNTGELFF. The CDR3 nucleotides read TGTGCCAGCAGCCTTCTGAACACCGGGGAGCTGTTTTTT.

The rearrangement joins TRBV5-6 to TRBJ1-2, with a weak D call TRBD1 (5 bases). Germline lookup yields CDR1 SGHDT and CDR2 YYEEEE. The CDR3 extends over 15 amino acids. The V and J ends lost 5 bases and 4 bases respectively, with 18 bases between them. CDR3 protein: CASSSQGRLSYGYTF. In DNA, the CDR3 is TGTGCCAGCAGTTCGCAGGGCCGGCTCAGCTATGGCTACACCTTC.

This clone has only one observation. This chain links TRBV10-3 with TRBJ1-3, with 8 bases that match TRBD1. CDR1 ENHRY and CDR2 SYGVKD come from the germline V gene. The CDR3 is 14 amino acids. J was trimmed by 8 bases and V by 6 bases; bases with no gene match: 9. The CDR3 nucleotides are TGTGCCATCAGCTTTGCGACAGGGGCAGACACCATATATTTT. This translates into CAISFATGADTIYF.

This clone was observed once. The chain couples TRBV3-1 (or the pseudogene TRBV3-2) to TRBJ2-5; D is possibly TRBD2 (7 bases). Trimming took off 4 bases at V and 5 bases at J, with 17 bases between the two ends. The germline V gene has CDR1 LGHDT and CDR2 YNNKEL (reference sequence). The CDR3 contains 15 residues. This CDR3 is CASSPWGGQGETQYF. CDR3 DNA: TGTGCCAGCAGCCCTTGGGGGGGCCAGGGGGAGACCCAGTACTTC.

The chain carries TRBV5-1 and TRBJ1-1; TRBD1 aligns across 8 bases. The CDR3 is 15 residues long. The V gene's germline CDR1 is SGHRS and CDR2 YFSETQ. The V and J ends lost 4 bases and 3 bases, in that order; junction bases with no gene match: 8. The CDR3 sequence is CASSPRQGRHTEAFF. CDR3 coding DNA: TGCGCCAGCAGCCCTCGACAGGGGAGGCACACTGAAGCTTTCTTT.